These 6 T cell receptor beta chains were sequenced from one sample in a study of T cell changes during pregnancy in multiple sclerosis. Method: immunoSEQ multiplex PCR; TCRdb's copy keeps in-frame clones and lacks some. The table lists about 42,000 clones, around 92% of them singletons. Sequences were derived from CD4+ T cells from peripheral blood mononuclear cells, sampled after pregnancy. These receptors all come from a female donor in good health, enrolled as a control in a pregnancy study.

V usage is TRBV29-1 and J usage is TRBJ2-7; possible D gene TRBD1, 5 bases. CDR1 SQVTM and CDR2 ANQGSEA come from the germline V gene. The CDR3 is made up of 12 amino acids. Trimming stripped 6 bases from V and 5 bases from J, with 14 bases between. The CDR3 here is CSVRTPPNEQYF. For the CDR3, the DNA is TGCAGCGTGCGGACACCCCCCAACGAGCAGTACTTC.

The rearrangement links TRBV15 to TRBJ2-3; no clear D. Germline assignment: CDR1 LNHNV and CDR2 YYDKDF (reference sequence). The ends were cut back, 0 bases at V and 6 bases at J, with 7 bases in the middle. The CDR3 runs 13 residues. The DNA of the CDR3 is TGTGCCACCAGCAGAGACCAGTTGGATACGCAGTATTTT. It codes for CATSRDQLDTQYF.

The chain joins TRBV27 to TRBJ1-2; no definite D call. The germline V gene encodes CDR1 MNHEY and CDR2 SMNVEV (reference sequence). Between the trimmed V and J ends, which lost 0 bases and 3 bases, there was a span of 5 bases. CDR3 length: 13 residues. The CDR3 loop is CASSLSEDYGYTF. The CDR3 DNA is TGTGCCAGCAGTTTATCAGAGGACTATGGCTACACCTTC.

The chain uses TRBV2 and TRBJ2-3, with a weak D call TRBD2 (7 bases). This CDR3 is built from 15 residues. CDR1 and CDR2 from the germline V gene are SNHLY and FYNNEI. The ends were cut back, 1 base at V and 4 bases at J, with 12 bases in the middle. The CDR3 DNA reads TGTGCCAGCAGTGAAGGTTCGGGGGGCCCAGATACGCAGTATTTT. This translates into CASSEGSGGPDTQYF.

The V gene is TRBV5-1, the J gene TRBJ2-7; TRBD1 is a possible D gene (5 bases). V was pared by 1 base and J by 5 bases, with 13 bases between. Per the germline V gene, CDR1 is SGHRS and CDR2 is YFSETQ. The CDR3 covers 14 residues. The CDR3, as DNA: TGCGCCAGCAGCTTGTCCCAGGGCGGCCACGAGCAGTACTTC. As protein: CASSLSQGGHEQYF. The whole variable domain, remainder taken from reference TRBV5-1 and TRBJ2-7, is KAGVTQTPRYLIKTRGQQVTLSCSPISGHRSVSWYQQTPGQGLQFLFEYFSETQRNKGNFPGRFSGRQFSNSRSEMNVSTLELGDSALYLCASSLSQGGHEQYFGPGTRLTVT.

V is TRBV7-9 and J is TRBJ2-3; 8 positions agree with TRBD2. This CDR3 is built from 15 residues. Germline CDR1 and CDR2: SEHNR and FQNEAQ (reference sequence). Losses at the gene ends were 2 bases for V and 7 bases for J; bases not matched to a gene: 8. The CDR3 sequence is CASSLITGGPHTQYF. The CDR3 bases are TGTGCCAGCAGCTTAATTACGGGAGGGCCGCATACGCAGTATTTT.